Each of the 6 T cell receptor beta chains below was sequenced from the same sample in a study of T-cell reconstitution after alpha-beta-depleted transplantation in children. As it was prepared, the TCRbeta library received unique molecular identifiers. TCRdb reprocessed the PCR reads with MiXCR, giving one entry per CDR3 protein. The sample records about 610,000 distinct CDR3 sequences, 10% being singletons. Source: PBMCs from the stem cell graft donor, taken from the stem cell graft. Receptors originate from a human donor who donated a stem cell graft to a child with acute myeloid leukemia.

CDR3 protein: CASSDGVSSYNEQFF. CDR3 DNA: TGTGCCAGCAGCGACGGGGTCAGCTCCTACAATGAGCAGTTCTTC. The chain combines TRBV6-2 or TRBV6-3 with TRBJ2-1; the D gene is possibly TRBD2 (5 bases). The germline V and J ends were trimmed by 6 bases and 0 bases, with 12 bases remaining between them. Per germline, CDR1 MNHEY and CDR2 SVGEGT. The length of the CDR3 is 15 residues.

The chain uses TRBV3-1 and TRBJ2-5, with 15 bases matching TRBD2. CDR1 and CDR2 (germline): LGHDT, YNNKEL (reference sequence). CDR3 length: 18 amino acids. The junction had 5 bases not matched to a gene; V was cut back by 1 base and J by 2 bases. CDR3 DNA: TGTGCCAGCAGCCAAGCGGGACTAGCGGGAGGAGATCAAGAGACCCAGTACTTC. Amino acid sequence: CASSQAGLAGGDQETQYF.

The CDR3 bases are TGTGCCAGCAGCCAAGTCAAGGGGCGGAGGACTGAAGCTTTCTTT. Translated: CASSQVKGRRTEAFF. The chain has TRBV14 and TRBJ1-1; TRBD1 might be the D (5 bases). CDR1 is SGHDN, CDR2 FVKESK, per germline. The germline V and J ends were trimmed by 1 base and 5 bases, with 14 bases remaining between them. The CDR3 is made up of 15 amino acids.

DNA for the CDR3: TGCGCCAGCAAAGAGACAGGGGGCACTGAAGCTTTCTTT. Translation gives CASKETGGTEAFF. The chain combines TRBV5-1 with TRBJ1-1; 9 nucleotides match TRBD1. The V segment lost 6 bases and the J segment 4 bases; nucleotides outside the gene matches: 4. Germline CDR1 and CDR2: SGHRS and YFSETQ. The CDR3 extends over 13 amino acids. The full variable domain, in which reference TRBV5-1 and TRBJ1-1 provide the parts outside the CDR3, is KAGVTQTPRYLIKTRGQQVTLSCSPISGHRSVSWYQQTPGQGLQFLFEYFSETQRNKGNFPGRFSGRQFSNSRSEMNVSTLELGDSALYLCASKETGGTEAFFGQGTRLTVV.

This clonotype was observed a handful of times. The chain is built from TRBV15 and TRBJ1-5; no definite D call. The V gene's germline CDR1 is LNHNV and CDR2 YYDKDF (reference sequence). Trimming removed 4 bases at V and 10 bases at J, with 11 bases between. The CDR3 is 12 amino acids. Written as DNA, the CDR3 is TGTGCCACCAGCAAGGGCCTCCTACCCCAGCATTTT. This encodes CATSKGLLPQHF.

In its sample, this clonotype was seen many times. The gene calls are TRBV18 and TRBJ2-2, with 11 bases that match TRBD2. V shed 3 bases and J 5 bases; nucleotides not matched to a gene: 5. CDR3 length equals 16 residues. Germline-derived CDR1 and CDR2 are KGHSH and LQKENI. CDR3 nucleotide sequence: TGTGCCAGCTCACCCCTGGGACTAGCGGCTACCGGGGAGCTGTTTTTT. Protein: CASSPLGLAATGELFF. Combining the CDR3 with reference TRBV18 and TRBJ2-2 gives the whole variable domain NAGVMQNPRHLVRRRGQEARLRCSPMKGHSHVYWYRQLPEEGLKFMVYLQKENIIDESGMPKERFSAEFPKEGPSILRIQQVVRGDSAAYFCASSPLGLAATGELFFGEGSRLTVL.